This T cell receptor (beta chain) was sequenced during a study of human T cells and chemical hapten exposure. The overall study: Yields of TCR per sample differed, chiefly owing to small differences in pooled library volume.

Note on this clonotype: The antigen remains undetermined.

Study-level findings and limits: The number of TCRs over 1 in 1000 frequency stayed unchanged after DPC.

RNA extraction used unfractionated whole blood as the source of total RNA. CDR3 length: 17 amino acids. The germline CDR1 and CDR2 sequences are SQVTM and ANQGSEA. The V and J ends lost 4 bases and 0 bases respectively, with 16 bases between them. One entry per CDR3 protein results from TCRdb running MiXCR on the 5' RACE reads. The table lists 110,000 or so distinct CDR3 sequences, approximately 20% of them singletons. V gene TRBV29-1 combines with J gene TRBJ2-6; a possible D gene is TRBD1 (5 bases). This TCR was recovered from a human donor in good health. CDR3 amino acids: CSVVTRATSSGANVLTF. CDR3 DNA sequence: TGCAGCGTTGTGACCAGGGCCACCAGCTCTGGGGCCAACGTCCTGACTTTC.